These 21 T cell receptor beta chains were sequenced from one sample in a study of blood T cells in healthy people across ages. The second PCR ran about 7 to 12 cycles with a sample-barcoded 5' primer and J-beta primers. TCRdb itself ran the 5' RACE reads through MiXCR, one entry per CDR3 protein. Found here are 780,000 or so distinct CDR3 sequences, roughly 25% of them singletons; the top ten hold under 4.5%. These data were also reused for a study on T cells of mothers and their children.

The sequenced sample consisted of blood. The receptor source for this set is a boy aged 10-17 years in good health.

The chain is built from TRBV27 and TRBJ2-7; D uncertain. The CDR3 sequence is 15 residues long. V was shortened by 3 bases and J by 3 bases, with 15 bases between the two germline ends. Germline lookup yields CDR1 MNHEY and CDR2 SMNVEV (reference sequence). The CDR3 DNA is TGTGCCAGCAGTTTGGCAGGTTCCACCAGCTACGAGCAGTACTTC. Its translation is CASSLAGSTSYEQYF.

This clonotype was observed a handful of times. V gene TRBV7-9 combines with J gene TRBJ1-5, with no clear D. The CDR3 has 14 residues. The germline gives CDR1 SEHNR, CDR2 FQNEAQ (reference sequence). The V gene lost 5 bases and the J gene lost 3 bases, with 11 bases spanning the gap. CDR3 region: CASSKGGYNQPQHF. The CDR3 DNA reads as TGTGCCAGCAGCAAAGGAGGTTACAATCAGCCCCAGCATTTT.

The J gene is TRBJ2-3, the V gene TRBV7-2; D ambiguous. This CDR3 has 13 amino acids. The V end lost 5 bases, the J end lost 3 bases, and 9 bases lay between the germline ends. The V gene's germline CDR1 is SGHTA and CDR2 FQGNSA. CDR3 coding DNA: TGTGCCAGCAGCGGCGCGGTGACAGATACGCAGTATTTT. Translated: CASSGAVTDTQYF. The complete variable domain, with remaining parts taken from reference TRBV7-2 and TRBJ2-3, reads GAGVSQSPSNKVTEKGKDVELRCDPISGHTALYWYRQSLGQGLEFLIYFQGNSAPDKSGLPSDRFSAERTGGSVSTLTIQRTQQEDSAVYLCASSGAVTDTQYFGPGTRLTVL.

This CDR3 is CATSPPSGNTDTQYF. The DNA for the CDR3 is TGTGCCACCAGCCCCCCTAGCGGCAACACAGATACGCAGTATTTT. This sequence joins TRBV24-1 and TRBJ2-3, with 7 bases fitting TRBD2. The CDR3 sequence is 15 residues long. Germline V gene sequence: CDR1 KGHDR, CDR2 SFDVKD. The V segment lost 7 bases and the J segment 2 bases; nucleotides outside the gene matches: 8.

This clonotype has more than one count but fewer than ten. This sequence joins TRBV29-1 and TRBJ2-2, with 9 bases fitting TRBD1. The germline V gene encodes CDR1 SQVTM and CDR2 ANQGSEA. V lost 1 base, J lost 2 bases, and 8 bases stayed unmatched. This CDR3 is built from 17 residues. CDR3 loop: CSVEGGGTGINTGELFF. The CDR3 DNA reads TGCAGCGTTGAAGGAGGCGGGACAGGGATTAACACCGGGGAGCTGTTTTTT.

The chain recombines TRBV3-1 with TRBJ1-6; TRBD1 is a possible D gene (6 bases). Trimming shortened V by 2 bases and J by 0 bases, and 11 bases separated the two germline ends. The CDR3 runs to 17 residues. CDR1 and CDR2 (germline): LGHDT, YNNKEL (reference sequence). CDR3 in DNA: TGTGCCAGCAGCCAAAAAGGACAGAGCTCCTATAATTCACCCCTCCACTTT. As protein: CASSQKGQSSYNSPLHF.

The rearrangement links TRBV11-2 to TRBJ2-7, with 7 bases identical to TRBD1. The better agreement between TRBJ2-1 and the DNA end casts doubt on the J call. The CDR3 has 14 amino acids. Germline loops: CDR1 SGHAT, CDR2 FQNNGV. For the CDR3, the DNA is TGTGCCAGCAGCTCGCGACAGGGATCGAGTGAGCAGTTCTTC. This gives the protein CASSSRQGSSEQFF.

The V gene is TRBV27, the J gene TRBJ1-1; possibly TRBD1 for D (5 bases). Germline loops: CDR1 MNHEY, CDR2 SMNVEV (reference sequence). V was pared by 2 bases and J by 5 bases, with 15 bases between. The CDR3 contains 15 residues. The CDR3 DNA reads as TGTGCCAGCAGTTTAAAGAGGGGCGGCTTAACTGAAGCTTTCTTT. It is translated as CASSLKRGGLTEAFF.

This clonotype was detected only a few times. The V call is TRBV28, the J call TRBJ2-1; 9 positions match TRBD1. After removal of 5 bases from V and 13 bases from J, the junction contained 21 bases not matched to a gene. The CDR3 has 17 amino acids. CDR1 is MDHEN, CDR2 SYDVKM, per germline. CDR3 sequence: CASSLPTNTGTGINQFF. The DNA of the CDR3 is TGTGCCAGCAGTCTCCCGACGAATACCGGGACAGGGATTAATCAGTTCTTC.

This clonotype was seen only a few times. The CDR3 DNA reads as TGTGCCAGCAGCGTAGGTCCGGGGTTCTATGGCTACACCTTC. Its protein product is CASSVGPGFYGYTF. V gene TRBV9 combines with J gene TRBJ1-2; D unclear. The length of the CDR3 is 14 residues. From germline, CDR1 is SGDLS and CDR2 YYNGEE. V lost 0 bases, J lost 4 bases, and 10 bases lay in between.

This clonotype came up a few times. The chain uses TRBV7-3 and TRBJ2-7; the D gene could be TRBD1 or TRBD2 (6 bases each). Trimming cost V 6 bases and J 1 base, with 10 bases left between them. CDR1 SGHTA and CDR2 FQGTGA come from the germline V gene. This CDR3 has 13 residues. The CDR3 region has the DNA TGTGCCAGCAGGGACAGCGGGTCCTACGAGCAGTACTTC. It encodes CASRDSGSYEQYF.

This clonotype was observed a handful of times. A read error may account for a junction end that differs from germline. The CDR3 sequence: CTSSLRVGGSGTGELFF. The CDR3 DNA is TGTACCAGCAGCTTGAGGGTCGGCGGATCGGGCACCGGGGAGCTGTTTTTT. The chain uses TRBV7-9 and TRBJ2-2, with D maybe TRBD2 (5 bases). The length of the CDR3 is 17 residues. Germline V gene data show CDR1 as SEHNR and CDR2 as FQNEAQ (reference sequence).

The chain combines TRBV12-3 or TRBV12-4 with TRBJ1-4, with a possible D match to TRBD1 (5 bases). CDR3 size: 17 residues. V lost 3 bases and J 1 base, leaving 15 bases between the germline ends. The CDR3 loop reads CASSFWGGGVTNEKLFF. The CDR3 DNA reads TGTGCCAGCAGTTTCTGGGGGGGAGGGGTAACTAATGAAAAACTGTTTTTT.

The V and J genes are TRBV12-3 or TRBV12-4 and TRBJ1-6; no definite D call. Deletions cut 3 bases from V and 0 bases from J, with 9 bases between. The CDR3 has 16 amino acids. CDR3 nucleotide sequence: TGTGCCAGCAGTTTTAGTACTAGCTCCTATAATTCACCCCTCCACTTT. Residues: CASSFSTSSYNSPLHF.

The chain couples TRBV25-1 to TRBJ1-2; 9 bases align to TRBD1. The germline V gene encodes CDR1 MGHDK and CDR2 SYGVNS. J was trimmed by 5 bases and V by 3 bases; bases with no gene match: 7. The CDR3 spans 15 residues. CDR3 DNA: TGTGCCAGCAGTGACCCTTCGGACAGGGGTTATGGCTACACCTTC. Its protein product is CASSDPSDRGYGYTF.

This clonotype turned up a few times. The chain uses TRBV7-9 and TRBJ1-5, with TRBD1 as a possible D gene (5 bases). This CDR3 comprises 15 residues. V shed 6 bases and J shed 3 bases, with 15 bases lying between them. Germline V gene sequence: CDR1 SEHNR, CDR2 FQNEAQ (reference sequence). The CDR3 DNA sequence: TGTGCCAGCAGTCCGGGGGGATTTGACAATCAGCCCCAGCATTTT. Translating it yields CASSPGGFDNQPQHF.

The chain is built from TRBV12-3 or TRBV12-4 and TRBJ1-4; a possible D gene is TRBD1 (5 bases). Trimming took off 6 bases at V and 11 bases at J, with 16 bases between the two ends. The CDR3 has 13 residues. The CDR3 sequence: CASRLQGGEKLFF. Written as DNA, the CDR3 is TGTGCCAGCAGACTCCAGGGCGGTGAGAAACTGTTTTTT.

The chain uses TRBV10-3 and TRBJ1-2; D is undetermined. The germline V gene has CDR1 ENHRY and CDR2 SYGVKD. Trimming removed 5 bases at V and 4 bases at J, with 8 bases between. The CDR3 has 12 residues. Written as DNA, the CDR3 is TGTGCCATCAGTACGGACGGCTATGGCTACACCTTC. Encoded protein: CAISTDGYGYTF.

This rearrangement joins TRBV10-3 to TRBJ2-7; D gene unclear. Per germline, CDR1 ENHRY and CDR2 SYGVKD. The germline V and J ends were trimmed by 2 bases and 1 base, with 9 bases remaining between them. This CDR3 comprises 14 residues. The CDR3 here is CAISERRDSYEQYF. The DNA for the CDR3 is TGTGCCATCAGTGAGCGTAGGGATTCCTACGAGCAGTACTTC.

The gene calls are TRBV12-3 or TRBV12-4 and TRBJ2-7; D may correspond to TRBD1 or TRBD2 (6 bases each). V was cut by 6 bases and J by 0 bases, with 12 bases left in between. The CDR3 has 14 residues. CDR3: CASSRGTHSYEQYF. DNA of the CDR3: TGTGCCAGCAGCCGCGGGACACACTCCTACGAGCAGTACTTC.

The chain uses TRBV4-1 and TRBJ2-1; 10 nucleotides match TRBD2. The germline V gene has CDR1 MGHRA and CDR2 YSYEKL. CDR3 size: 18 residues. V trimming: 5 bases; J trimming: 1 base; junction bases outside the gene matches: 11. CDR3 sequence: CASSSPSGGPLSYNEQFF. The CDR3, as DNA: TGCGCCAGCAGCTCCCCTAGCGGGGGCCCCCTATCCTACAATGAGCAGTTCTTC.